This T cell receptor (beta chain) was recorded in a study of PD-1 blockade in classical Hodgkin lymphoma (TCRdb year 2020). With regard to the full study: Nivolumab dosing was 3 mg/kg intravenously every 2 weeks, continuing until either disease progression or unacceptable toxicity. The study used TCR beta sequencing and CyTOF to define a peripheral blood immune signature of response to PD-1 blockade in classical Hodgkin lymphoma. What the authors observed across the whole study: A significant rise by C4D1 was seen in CD4+ but not CD8+ TCR diversity (p=0.0027 vs p=0.16), with the rise being most apparent in complete responders (p=0.02). The study covered only a single clinical trial cohort, and the causes of the repertoire differences, possibly disease activity or prior therapy, were still not defined. Baseline TCR diversity was reported to be lower in newly diagnosed patients than in healthy donors and to be lower still in relapsed/refractory patients. Trial patients achieving complete response had baseline diversity similar to newly diagnosed patients, whereas partial responders and progressors had significantly lower diversity. Diversity was lower in patients who began nivolumab less than 1 year after ASCT, so these patients were left out of later analyses to avoid confounding by immune reconstitution.

Trimming at the junction amounts to 6 bases on V and 7 bases on J, and the germline ends lie 9 bases apart. Including cysteine and phenylalanine, the CDR3 has 11 amino acids. Just the 33-base CDR3 DNA is kept, in frame starting at base 1. The germline V gene (reference sequence) gives CDR1 as MNHNY and CDR2 as SVGAGI. As concerns this clone: Which antigen it targets is not known. Base quality data are lacking; no much larger clone is found one base away.

The Qiagen DNeasy kit was used to extract genomic DNA both from unsorted PBMCs and from the negatively selected CD4+ and CD8+ fractions. TCR beta CDR3 regions were subjected to amplification by immunoSEQ multiplex PCR with primers that anneal to V and J segments. A synthetic immune receptor repertoire was used to minimize amplification bias, and any residual bias was removed computationally once sequencing was done. In the authors' own workflow: Repertoire diversity was quantified as the Shannon entropy index using custom Python scripts. The unsorted, CD4+ and CD8+ repertoires were each analyzed separately, with the exception of combined analyses, where CD4+ and CD8+ sequences were merged in silico. Clonal expansion was defined as at least a 2-fold frequency increase after treatment relative to C1D1, with a pseudocount of 0.5 for undetected baseline clones. Clones with 0 or 1 copy at C1D1 were defined as singleton clones, while clones with 2 or more copies were defined as non-singleton clones. Clones expanded in unsorted samples were annotated as CD4+, CD8+ or unknown by matching protein sequences in sorted samples from the same patient. Diversity changes from C1D1 to C4D1 were tested in paired samples using Wilcoxon tests. This immuneACCESS table, as held by TCRdb, lists in-frame sequences with V and J called but not all clones. Of the missing ones, under half trace to an unresolved V gene in checked studies; the others have no known cause. V and J calls plus clone size are reproduced from that table; the DNA served to infer D and trimming. The sample yields tens of thousands of clones; 70% were counted once. Together, the top ten hold approximately 16% of the sample.

The sample's time point, from its label and the paper: cycle 2 day 1 (C2D1) of nivolumab. Every trial patient had relapsed following autologous stem cell transplantation, and prior brentuximab vedotin exposure was what differed among cohorts A, B and C. A total of 50 to 70 patients with relapsed/refractory classical Hodgkin lymphoma made up the trial cohort, and each patient's best overall response was complete response, partial response or progressive disease. Trial patients were treated with single-agent nivolumab in the multi-cohort phase II CheckMate 205 trial. An independent review committee assessed best overall response by applying the 2007 International Working Group response criteria. Trial PBMCs were collected immediately before nivolumab initiation (C1D1) and during therapy at cycle 2 day 1 and cycle 4 day 1. After peripheral blood was drawn into 8 mL Vacutainer Cell Preparation Tubes, PBMCs were isolated by centrifugation and then cryopreserved.

The chain was built from TRBV6-6 and TRBJ1-2, with an unclear D gene assignment. The sequence was obtained from a human donor with classical Hodgkin lymphoma. The sequences come from peripheral blood mononuclear cells (PBMCs), collected before the second cycle of nivolumab. The nucleotide sequence is TGTGCCAGCAGCGCTGAACTTGGCTACACCTTC. Its protein product is CASSAELGYTF.